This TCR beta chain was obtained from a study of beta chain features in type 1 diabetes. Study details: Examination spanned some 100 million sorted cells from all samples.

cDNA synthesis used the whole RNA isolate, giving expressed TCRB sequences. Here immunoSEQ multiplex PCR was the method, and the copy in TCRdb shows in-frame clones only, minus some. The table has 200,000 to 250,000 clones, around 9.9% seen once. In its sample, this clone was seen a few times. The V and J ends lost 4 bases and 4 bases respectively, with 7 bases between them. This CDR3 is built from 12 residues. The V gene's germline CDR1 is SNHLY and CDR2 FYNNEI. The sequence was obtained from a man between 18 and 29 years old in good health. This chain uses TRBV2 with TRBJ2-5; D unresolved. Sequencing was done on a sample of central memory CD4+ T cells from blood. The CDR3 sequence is CASSVWGETQYF. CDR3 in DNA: TGTGCCAGCAGTGTCTGGGGAGAGACCCAGTACTTC.